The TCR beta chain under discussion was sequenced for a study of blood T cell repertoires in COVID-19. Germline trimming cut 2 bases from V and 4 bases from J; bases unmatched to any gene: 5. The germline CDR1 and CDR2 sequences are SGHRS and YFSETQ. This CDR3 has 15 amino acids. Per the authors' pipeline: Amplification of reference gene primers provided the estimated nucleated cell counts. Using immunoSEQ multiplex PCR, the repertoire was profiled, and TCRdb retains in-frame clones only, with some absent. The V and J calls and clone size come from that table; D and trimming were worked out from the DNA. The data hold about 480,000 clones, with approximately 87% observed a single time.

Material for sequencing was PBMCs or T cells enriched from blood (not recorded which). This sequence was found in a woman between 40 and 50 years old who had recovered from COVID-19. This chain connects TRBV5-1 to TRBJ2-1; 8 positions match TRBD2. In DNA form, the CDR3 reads TGCGCCAGCAGCTTCACTAGCGGCCCTTACAATGAGCAGTTCTTC. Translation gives CASSFTSGPYNEQFF.